This T cell receptor (beta chain) was observed in a study of cytomegalovirus exposure and HLA in healthy donors. A note on this clone: Its antigen is unknown.

CDR1 is SGHNT and CDR2 is YYREEE in the germline V gene (reference sequence). Trimming removed 0 bases from V and 1 base from J, with 7 bases in between. The CDR3 is 14 amino acids. Points from the study as a whole: When a later analysis was performed, an Asian-associated ancestry cluster reportedly had fewer N-insertions than the roughly 700-donor mean. Among the most significant clusters, several appeared linked to common viral pathogens in a later analysis. The authors considered a cluster of highly shared sequence variants likely to be a sequencing artifact.

Vbeta (60) and Jbeta (13) primers were used in the PCR. Data came from immunoSEQ multiplex PCR; TCRdb stores just in-frame clones and leaves some out. The sample lists 190,000 or so clones, over 65% occurring once. Donors consisted of healthy bone marrow donors. Source material: PBMCs. The TCR was taken from a boy younger than 10 in good health and CMV-seronegative. This chain uses TRBV5-4 with TRBJ1-1, with D uncertain. CDR3 in amino acids: CASSLGVENTEAFF. In DNA, the CDR3 is TGTGCCAGCAGCTTGGGCGTAGAGAACACTGAAGCTTTCTTT.